A selection of T cell receptor beta chains follows, all from one sample in a study of untreated major depressive disorder. TCRdb keeps only in-frame clones here, not all; method: immunoSEQ multiplex PCR. The data show 17,000 or so clones, with more than 85% seen just once and about 0.6% held by the top ten. The sequenced sample was CD4+ T cells from PBMCs. Source of these receptors: a woman aged 40 to 50 with major depressive disorder. Both conserved end residues are part of each CDR3. Fields, in order: CDR3 protein, CDR3 DNA, J gene, D gene, V gene. A D gene is named only where the DNA matches it firmly.

CDR3: CASSLVGVSNEKLFF
DNA: TGTGCCAGCAGCTTAGTCGGGGTTTCAAATGAAAAACTGTTTTTT
J: TRBJ1-4
D: -
V: TRBV7-2

CDR3: CASGLAPLWEEQFF
DNA: TGTGCTAGTGGTTTGGCCCCCCTTTGGGAAGAGCAGTTCTTC
J: TRBJ2-1
D: -
V: TRBV12-5

CDR3: CASSSGLAGVAGTDTQYF
DNA: TGTGCCAGCAGCTCAGGACTAGCGGGGGTGGCAGGCACAGATACGCAGTATTTT
J: TRBJ2-3
D: TRBD2
V: TRBV7-6

CDR3: CATSRGGQRSSYTEAFF
DNA: TGTGCCACCAGCAGAGGAGGACAACGGAGTTCGTACACTGAAGCTTTCTTT
J: TRBJ1-1
D: -
V: TRBV15

CDR3: CASSRKYSSVGYTF
DNA: TGTGCCAGCAGCCGAAAGTACAGTTCGGTTGGCTACACCTTC
J: TRBJ1-2
D: -
V: TRBV13

CDR3: CASSSRAGYGYTF
DNA: TGTGCCAGTAGTAGTCGGGCAGGCTATGGCTACACCTTC
J: TRBJ1-2
D: -
V: TRBV19

CDR3: CASSIGRQKAPGYTF
DNA: TGTGCCAGTAGTATTGGGCGACAGAAGGCTCCTGGCTACACCTTC
J: TRBJ1-2
D: -
V: TRBV19

CDR3: CATSRVGRRAEKLFF
DNA: TGTGCCACCAGCAGAGTAGGCAGGAGGGCTGAAAAACTGTTTTTT
J: TRBJ1-4
D: -
V: TRBV15

CDR3: CASSKLAGARETQYF
DNA: TGTGCCAGCAGTAAACTAGCGGGAGCGAGGGAGACCCAGTACTTC
J: TRBJ2-5
D: TRBD2
V: TRBV6-1

CDR3: CASSAGTGGWTEAFF
DNA: TGTGCCAGCAGTGCCGGGACAGGGGGCTGGACTGAAGCTTTCTTT
J: TRBJ1-1
D: TRBD1
V: TRBV5-4

CDR3: CASSDDRFQVPMNTEAFF
DNA: TGTGCCAGCAGTGATGACAGGTTTCAGGTCCCCATGAACACTGAAGCTTTCTTT
J: TRBJ1-1
D: -
V: TRBV6-1

CDR3: CAISEGRINEKLFF
DNA: TGTGCCATCAGTGAGGGGAGAATTAATGAAAAACTGTTTTTT
J: TRBJ1-4
D: -
V: TRBV10-3

CDR3: CASREGLGSPLHF
DNA: TGCGCCAGCAGAGAGGGGTTGGGTTCACCCCTCCACTTT
J: TRBJ1-6
D: -
V: TRBV10-2

CDR3: CASSPQRQAHTGELFF
DNA: TGTGCCAGCTCGCCTCAGAGACAGGCCCACACCGGGGAGCTGTTTTTT
J: TRBJ2-2
D: -
V: TRBV18

CDR3: CASSQNGGYTF
DNA: TGTGCCAGCAGCCAGAACGGTGGCTACACCTTC
J: TRBJ1-2
D: -
V: TRBV11-3

CDR3: CASRIQGDNSPLHF
DNA: TGTGCCAGCAGGATACAGGGGGATAATTCACCCCTCCACTTT
J: TRBJ1-6
D: TRBD1
V: TRBV6-5

CDR3: CASSQLSTDTEAFF
DNA: TGCGCCAGCAGCCAACTCTCAACAGACACTGAAGCTTTCTTT
J: TRBJ1-1
D: -
V: TRBV4-3

CDR3: CVAELDYGYTF
DNA: TGTGTGGCGGAGTTGGACTATGGCTACACCTTC
J: TRBJ1-2
D: -
V: TRBV30

CDR3: CASSPPAVTDTQYF
DNA: TGTGCCAGCAGCCCTCCAGCCGTGACAGATACGCAGTATTTT
J: TRBJ2-3
D: -
V: TRBV5-6